Below are 8 T cell receptor beta chains sequenced from a single sample in a study of T cell clusters in autoimmune cytopenias. One tube held mixed TRB-A and TRB-B primer pools for touch-down PCR. Each CDR3 protein gets one entry in TCRdb, which reprocessed the multiplex PCR reads and gives no DNA. This sample's table has approximately 6,500 distinct CDR3 sequences. TRB amplification used approximately 270 ng of peripheral blood genomic DNA. This same sample was also part of a study on T cell repertoires in aging, cancer and after chemotherapy.

Sequencing was performed on peripheral blood. These receptors came from a human donor in good health.

This clonotype is deemed medium-sized by its frequency. V and J are TRBV27 and TRBJ2-7; without DNA, the TCRdb call of TRBD1 cannot be checked. The germline CDR1 and CDR2 sequences are MNHEY and SMNVEV (reference sequence). The CDR3 is made up of 15 amino acids. The CDR3 loop is CASSLLRDLPYERYF.

This chain links TRBV24-1 with TRBJ2-1; TCRdb gives TRBD1 as the D gene, but with no DNA this cannot be confirmed. Germline V gene sequence: CDR1 KGHDR, CDR2 SFDVKD. The CDR3 consists of 11 residues. CDR3 sequence: CATSDGDREFF.

Judged by frequency, this clonotype is medium-sized. The rearrangement joins TRBV6-2 or TRBV6-3 to TRBJ2-7; no DNA is available, so the TRBD2 call from TCRdb remains unchecked. Per germline, CDR1 MNHEY and CDR2 SVGEGT. This CDR3 is built from 16 residues. CDR3: CASTLPPRTEFYEQYF.

This clonotype shows up as large (0.1 to 1%) by frequency. This chain links TRBV29-1 with TRBJ2-2; the D call from TCRdb, TRBD1, cannot be confirmed without DNA. The CDR3 sequence is 14 residues long. CDR1 SQVTM and CDR2 ANQGSEA come from the germline V gene. CDR3 sequence reads: CSDYGKGWTGELFF.

V gene TRBV12-3 or TRBV12-4 combines with J gene TRBJ1-1; TCRdb gives TRBD1 as the D gene, but with no DNA this cannot be confirmed. CDR3 length: 14 residues. CDR3 sequence reads: CASSFHGTNTEAFF.

This clonotype registers medium-sized by frequency. The CDR3 loop is CASSEKGLGQTSRLYGYTF. V usage is TRBV6-1 and J usage is TRBJ1-2; TCRdb indicates TRBD1, and absent DNA this call remains unverified. Germline loops: CDR1 MNHNS, CDR2 SASEGT. The CDR3 runs to 19 residues.

This clonotype ranks as medium-sized (0.01 to 0.1%) in terms of frequency. V usage is TRBV27 and J usage is TRBJ2-7. This CDR3 has 13 residues. Germline V gene sequence: CDR1 MNHEY, CDR2 SMNVEV (reference sequence). The CDR3 is CASRPFMYHEQYF.

The chain uses TRBV5-1 and TRBJ1-1; TCRdb designates TRBD1, a call that cannot be tested without DNA. Germline lookup yields CDR1 SGHRS and CDR2 YFSETQ. This CDR3 is 15 amino acids long. The CDR3 spells CASSLPSGGSTEAFF.